The rows below give T cell receptor beta chains drawn from one sample of a study of T-cell reconstitution after alpha-beta-depleted transplantation in children. TCRdb reprocessed the PCR reads with MiXCR, giving one entry per CDR3 protein. The repertoire includes about 600,000 distinct CDR3 sequences, 10% to 15% of them detected once, and about 2% sits in the top ten. The starting material was PBMCs, mostly from graft donor cells, obtained 360 days after TCRalphabeta/CD19-depleted stem cell transplant. The receptors come from a male patient between 5 and 17 years old who had a stem cell transplant for acute myeloid leukemia, so the T cells may come from the graft donor. CDR3s include the opening cysteine and the closing phenylalanine or tryptophan. A D gene is named only where the DNA matches it firmly. The size field is filled for only some rows; it gives once, few, many or a size class.

j_call d_call cdr3_length v_call clone_size cdr3_aa cdr3_nt
TRBJ2-1 . 15 TRBV20-1 . CSAQTRIVSYNEQFF TGCAGTGCCCAGACTCGTATCGTCTCCTACAATGAGCAGTTCTTC
TRBJ1-2 . 12 TRBV20-1 few CSARGRAYGYTF TGCAGTGCTAGAGGCAGGGCTTATGGCTACACCTTC
TRBJ2-7 . 15 TRBV21-1 few CASSKIGGSLYEQYF TGTGCCAGCAGCAAAATAGGCGGGAGCCTCTACGAGCAGTACTTC
TRBJ2-1 TRBD2 16 TRBV5-1 many CASSLVLAGIKNEQFF TGCGCCAGCAGCTTGGTTCTAGCGGGAATTAAAAATGAGCAGTTCTTC
TRBJ2-3 . 14 TRBV10-3 few CAISDGSSTDTQYF TGTGCCATCAGTGACGGCTCCAGCACAGATACGCAGTATTTT
TRBJ2-7 . 12 TRBV20-1 . CSAIQRANEQYF TGCAGTGCCATACAGCGGGCGAACGAGCAGTACTTC
TRBJ2-3 TRBD2 16 TRBV11-2 few CASSPIAGLITDTQYF TGTGCCAGCAGCCCTATAGCGGGATTAATCACAGATACGCAGTATTTT
TRBJ2-3 . 14 TRBV5-1 few CASSLFLGADTQYF TGCGCCAGCAGCTTGTTCCTCGGAGCAGATACGCAGTATTTT
TRBJ2-1 . 15 TRBV30 few CAWSVLVRRDSEQFF TGTGCCTGGAGTGTACTGGTGCGGAGGGACAGTGAGCAGTTCTTC
TRBJ2-7 . 12 TRBV6-2/TRBV6-3 many CASSYRSYEQYF TGTGCCAGCAGTTACAGGTCCTACGAGCAGTACTTC
TRBJ2-5 . 14 TRBV12-3/TRBV12-4 . CASSYDRGGETQYF TGTGCCAGCAGCTATGACAGGGGAGGGGAGACCCAGTACTTC
TRBJ2-1 TRBD1 15 TRBV20-1 many CSASNDRGTYNEQFF TGCAGTGCTAGCAACGACAGGGGAACCTACAATGAGCAGTTCTTC
TRBJ1-1 . 13 TRBV5-1 . CASRLDRNTEAFF TGCGCCAGCAGACTAGACCGGAACACTGAAGCTTTCTTT
TRBJ2-7 TRBD2 15 TRBV7-8 . CASSSGRDLSYEQYF TGTGCCAGCAGTAGCGGGCGCGACCTATCCTACGAGCAGTACTTC
TRBJ2-5 . 14 TRBV7-2 many CASSSTGLQETQYF TGTGCCAGCAGCTCCACGGGACTGCAAGAGACCCAGTACTTC
TRBJ1-3 . 14 TRBV5-1 . CASSRQSSGNTIYF TGCGCCAGCAGCCGACAGTCCTCTGGAAACACCATATATTTT
TRBJ1-4 TRBD1 16 TRBV24-1 few CATSDDGQGRKEKLFF TGTGCCACCAGTGACGATGGACAGGGGAGAAAGGAAAAACTGTTTTTT
TRBJ2-7 . 13 TRBV12-3/TRBV12-4 few CASSLDGIYEQYF TGTGCCAGCAGTTTAGATGGGATCTACGAGCAGTACTTC
TRBJ2-1 . 16 TRBV18 . CASSPHLPSTYNEQFF TGTGCCAGCTCACCACATCTCCCCAGCACCTACAATGAGCAGTTCTTC
TRBJ2-1 TRBD2 15 TRBV7-2 . CASIPSGRAEGEQFF TGTGCCAGCATCCCTAGCGGGAGGGCCGAGGGGGAGCAGTTCTTC
TRBJ2-1 . 16 TRBV9 few CASSVESQMPLNEQFF TGTGCCAGCAGCGTAGAGTCACAAATGCCTTTGAATGAGCAGTTCTTC
TRBJ2-7 . 12 TRBV28 . CASHNRLAVGAF TGTGCCAGCCACAACCGGCTAGCGGTGGGGGCTTTC
TRBJ2-7 . 13 TRBV10-3 . CAITAQVSYEQYF TGTGCCATCACCGCACAGGTCTCCTACGAGCAGTACTTC
TRBJ2-1 . 15 TRBV5-6 many CASSLAAGTYNEQFF TGTGCCAGCAGCTTGGCGGCGGGAACATACAATGAGCAGTTCTTC
TRBJ2-7 TRBD1 15 TRBV7-9 few CASSWDRGRPYEQYF TGTGCCAGCAGCTGGGACAGGGGGCGACCCTACGAGCAGTACTTC
TRBJ2-1 . 16 TRBV4-3 few CASSQDLGVLYNEQFF TGCGCCAGCAGCCAAGATCTCGGGGTCCTTTACAATGAGCAGTTCTTC
TRBJ2-3 . 13 TRBV3-1 many CASSLSSTDTQYF TGTGCCAGCAGCCTATCTAGCACAGATACGCAGTATTTT
TRBJ1-5 . 15 TRBV5-1 . CASSLEGLGIQPQHF TGCGCCAGCAGCTTGGAGGGTCTGGGAATTCAGCCCCAGCATTTT
TRBJ2-3 TRBD2 17 TRBV20-1 few CSAGRPIAGGPSDTQYF TGCAGTGCTGGGAGGCCCATAGCGGGAGGGCCATCAGATACGCAGTATTTT
TRBJ2-5 TRBD2 16 TRBV7-3 few CASSLPSGRDQETQYF TGTGCCAGCAGCTTGCCGAGCGGGAGGGACCAAGAGACCCAGTACTTC
TRBJ2-3 . 15 TRBV7-3 few CASSFSAGGPDTQYF TGTGCCAGCAGCTTTTCGGCGGGCGGACCAGATACGCAGTATTTT
TRBJ2-1 . 15 TRBV3-1 many CASSPLGGVGNEQFF TGTGCCAGCAGCCCTCTCGGGGGAGTGGGCAATGAGCAGTTCTTC
TRBJ2-7 TRBD2 15 TRBV29-1 few CSVELAERSSYEQYF TGCAGCGTTGAGCTAGCGGAGCGGTCCTCCTACGAGCAGTACTTC
TRBJ2-5 . 11 TRBV6-5 . CASRFLETQYF TGTGCCAGCAGATTTTTAGAGACCCAGTACTTC
TRBJ2-5 . 17 TRBV27 many CASSLSGRRGLQETQYF TGTGCCAGCAGTTTATCGGGGCGGCGGGGCCTCCAAGAGACCCAGTACTTC
TRBJ2-7 . 11 TRBV29-1 . CSVVSAYEQYF TGCAGCGTTGTTAGCGCCTACGAGCAGTACTTC
TRBJ2-1 TRBD2 16 TRBV7-6 many CASSFSGASSYNEQFF TGTGCCAGCAGCTTTAGCGGGGCTTCCTCCTACAATGAGCAGTTCTTC
TRBJ1-1 . 13 TRBV29-1 . CSVAWLRNTEAFF TGCAGCGTTGCATGGCTTAGGAACACTGAAGCTTTCTTT
TRBJ2-1 TRBD2 14 TRBV18 . CASSPLAGDSFRGF TGTGCCAGCTCACCACTAGCGGGAGACTCGTTTCGGGGGTTC
TRBJ2-3 TRBD2 16 TRBV6-4 few CASSLLAGGRTDTQYF TGTGCCAGCAGCCTACTAGCGGGAGGACGCACAGATACGCAGTATTTT